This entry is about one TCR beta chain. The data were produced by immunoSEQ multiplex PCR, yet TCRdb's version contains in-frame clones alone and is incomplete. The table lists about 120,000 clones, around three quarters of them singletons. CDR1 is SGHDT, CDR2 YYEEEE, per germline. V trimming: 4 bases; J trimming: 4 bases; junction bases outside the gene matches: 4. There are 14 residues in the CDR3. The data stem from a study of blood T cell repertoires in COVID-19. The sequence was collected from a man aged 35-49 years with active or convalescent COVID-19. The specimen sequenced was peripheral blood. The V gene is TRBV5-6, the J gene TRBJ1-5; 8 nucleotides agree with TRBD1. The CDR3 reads CASSVDRANQPQHF. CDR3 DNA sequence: TGTGCCAGCAGCGTGGACAGGGCAAATCAGCCCCAGCATTTT. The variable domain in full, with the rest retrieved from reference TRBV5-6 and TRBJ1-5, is DAGVTQSPTHLIKTRGQQVTLRCSPKSGHDTVSWYQQALGQGPQFIFQYYEEEERQRGNFPDRFSGHQFPNYSSELNVNALLLGDSALYLCASSVDRANQPQHFGDGTRLSIL.